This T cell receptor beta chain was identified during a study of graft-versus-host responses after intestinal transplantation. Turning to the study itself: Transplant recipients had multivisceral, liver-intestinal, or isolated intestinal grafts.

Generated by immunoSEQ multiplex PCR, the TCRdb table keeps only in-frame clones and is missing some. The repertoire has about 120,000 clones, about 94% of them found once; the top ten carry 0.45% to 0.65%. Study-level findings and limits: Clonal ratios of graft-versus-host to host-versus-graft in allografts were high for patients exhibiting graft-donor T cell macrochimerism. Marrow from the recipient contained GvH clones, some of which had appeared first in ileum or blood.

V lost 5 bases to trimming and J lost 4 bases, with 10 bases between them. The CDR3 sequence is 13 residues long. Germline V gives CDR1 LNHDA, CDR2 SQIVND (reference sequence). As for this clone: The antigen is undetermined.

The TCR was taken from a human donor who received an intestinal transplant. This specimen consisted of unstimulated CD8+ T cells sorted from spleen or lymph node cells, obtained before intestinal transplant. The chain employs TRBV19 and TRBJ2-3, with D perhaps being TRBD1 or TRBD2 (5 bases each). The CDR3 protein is CASSVVGADTQYF. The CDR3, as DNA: TGTGCCAGTAGTGTGGTGGGGGCAGATACGCAGTATTTT. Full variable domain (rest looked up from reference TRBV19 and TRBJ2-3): DGGITQSPKYLFRKEGQNVTLSCEQNLNHDAMYWYRQDPGQGLRLIYYSQIVNDFQKGDIAEGYSVSREKKESFPLTVTSAQKNPTAFYLCASSVVGADTQYFGPGTRLTVL.